The rows below give T cell receptor beta chains drawn from one sample of a study of breast tumors, draining lymph nodes, adjacent tissues. TCRdb processed the multiplex PCR reads anew with MiXCR; each CDR3 protein has one entry. The data hold around 290,000 distinct CDR3 sequences, with 30% to 35% observed a single time. The sample comprised axillary lymph node tissue. Receptor source: a female donor with breast cancer. Some clones in this sample may be carry-over from other donors' samples. Both conserved end residues are part of each CDR3. The order of the fields is J gene, clone size, V gene, D gene, CDR3 DNA, CDR3 protein. The D gene is left open where the match is weak. Clone size appears in some rows only: once, few, many, or a class for an expanded clone.

>TRBJ2-5|many|TRBV5-1|-
TGCGCCAGCAGCGGACTGTACCAAGAGACCCAGTACTTC
CASSGLYQETQYF
>TRBJ2-5|-|TRBV7-9|-
TGTGTCAGCAGGCCTAGCGTGGGGGAGCAGTACTTC
CVSRPSVGEQYF
>TRBJ2-5|-|TRBV10-3|-
TGTGGCATCAGTGGAACAGGCAGGGGAGGAGAGACCCAGTACTTC
CGISGTGRGGETQYF
>TRBJ1-2|many|TRBV13|TRBD1
TGTGCCAGCAGCTTTGATAGGGGGCTGGGTGGCTACACCTTC
CASSFDRGLGGYTF
>TRBJ2-3|many|TRBV24-1|TRBD2
TGTGCCACCAGTGAGGGACTAGCGGGAGCGGCAGATACGCAGTATTTT
CATSEGLAGAADTQYF
>TRBJ2-1|many|TRBV10-1|TRBD2
TGCGCCAGCAGTAGGACTAGCGGGAGAGATGAGCAGTTCTTC
CASSRTSGRDEQFF
>TRBJ2-1|many|TRBV7-6|-
TGTGCCAGCAGCTTATCTGGAGATGAGCAGTTCTTC
CASSLSGDEQFF
>TRBJ2-7|few|TRBV6-1|TRBD2
TGTGCCAGCGCCACGGGACTAGCGGGACCCTACGAGCAGTACTTC
CASATGLAGPYEQYF
>TRBJ2-7|many|TRBV7-6|-
TGTGCCAGCAGCTCCCCAGGGGCCGAGCAGTACTTC
CASSSPGAEQYF
>TRBJ2-1|many|TRBV25-1|TRBD2
TGTGCCAGCAGGGCTAGCGGGAGGGGAGAAGAGCAGTTCTTC
CASRASGRGEEQFF
>TRBJ1-2|many|TRBV20-1|TRBD1
TGCAGTGCTCCGACAGGGGGTGGCTATGGCTACACCTTC
CSAPTGGGYGYTF
>TRBJ1-4|-|TRBV20-1|-
TGCAGTGCGCCAGGGACTAGCGGGAGGGGCTACAATGAAAAACTGTTTTTT
CSAPGTSGRGYNEKLFF